The sequence of this T cell receptor (beta chain) was determined in a study of T cell responses to AZD1222 COVID-19 vaccine. General study points: Nearly half of spike-specific TCRs reportedly target unmutated variant regions.

Germline CDR1 is MNHEY and CDR2 is SVGAGI. Trimming took off 2 bases at V and 4 bases at J, with 8 bases between the two ends. The CDR3 consists of 14 residues. Comment on this clone: The antigen is undetermined.

Sequencing used immunoSEQ multiplex PCR; TCRdb keeps in-frame clones, though not all of them. The sample records around 99,000 clones, approximately 89% being singletons. The material sequenced was peripheral blood, taken 28 days after the second AZD1222 dose. V gene TRBV6-5 combines with J gene TRBJ1-4; TRBD1 is a possible D gene (5 bases). This TCR was recovered from an adult who received the AZD1222 COVID-19 vaccine. CDR3 sequence reads: CASSYSGGNEKLFF. The CDR3 bases are TGTGCCAGCAGTTACAGCGGGGGTAATGAAAAACTGTTTTTT.